Presented here are 14 T cell receptor delta chains from one specimen sequenced in a study of in vitro expanded adult blood gammadelta T cells. Their target antigens are unknown. FACS sorting after expansion isolated live CD3+ TCRgammadelta+ Vgamma9+ Vdelta2+ T cells. A one-day pulse of about 0.96 uM zoledronate was given to PBMC before three washes. IL-2 was replenished every 3 to 4 days during a roughly 15-day expansion. TCRdb re-called the 5' RACE reads using CATT. The sample carries several hundred delta-chain clones, roughly a third recorded once. Sample: gamma-delta T cells from peripheral blood expanded in culture, taken from an in vitro culture stimulated with zoledronate. These receptors all stem from an adult in good health.

A word on this clone: One base separates it from a far larger clone, so it is likely a read error. The J gene has no call, while the V gene is TRDV2. Per the germline V gene, CDR1 is GEAIGNYY and CDR2 is EKD. This CDR3 is built from 15 residues. CDR3 residues: CACDTAFPRTDKRIF. CDR3 coding DNA: TGTGCCTGTGACACCGCTTTTCCCCGCACCGATAAACGCATCTTT.

Concerning this clone itself: It is likely a read error: a sequence one base away is far more abundant. The sample carries other DNA sequences with the same CDR3. V gene TRDV2 combines with J gene TRDJ1, with D maybe TRDD3 (6 bases). Because TCRdb records no J gene, it was assigned here through a match of the DNA to germline. The V gene lost 0 bases and the J gene lost 5 bases, with 15 bases spanning the gap. The CDR3 extends over 15 amino acids. In germline, CDR1 is GEAIGNYY, CDR2 EKD. The DNA of the CDR3 is TGTGCCTGTGACACCCTGGGGAAGCGCACAGATAAACTCATCTTT. Amino acids: CACDTLGKRTDKLIF.

Relative to its sample, this clone is large (0.1 to 1%). This sample includes further DNA sequences coding for the same CDR3. The chain carries TRDV2 and TRDJ1, with 10 bases matching TRDD3. This CDR3 has 18 residues. Losses at the gene ends were 3 bases for V and 2 bases for J; bases not matched to a gene: 14. CDR1 GEAIGNYY and CDR2 EKD come from the germline V gene. CDR3 bases: TGTGCCTGTGACGAAATGGGGGATACAAAGGGGGAGACCGATAAACTCATCTTT. Protein sequence: CACDEMGDTKGETDKLIF.

Note on this clone: The mismatch at residue 13 between this DNA's translation and the TCRdb protein of a much larger clone likely reflects a read error; the protein shown is translated from the DNA. The rearrangement joins TRDV2 to TRDJ3; the match to TRDD3 covers 9 bases. Here the J gene came from matching the DNA to germline, since TCRdb omits it. The CDR3 is 18 amino acids. CDR1 and CDR2 from the germline V gene are GEAIGNYY and EKD. CDR3 DNA: TGTGCCTGTGACACTACTGGGGGAAGCTCCTGGGACCCCCGACAGATGTTTTTC. It translates to CACDTTGGSSWDPRQMFF.

To note about this clone: A far larger clone is only one base removed, so a read error is likely. This chain uses TRDV2 with TRDJ1; D might be TRDD3 (6 bases). The J gene comes from matching the DNA to germline here; TCRdb lacks it. The CDR3 contains 17 residues. Germline V gives CDR1 GEAIGNYY, CDR2 EKD. CDR3 region: CACVTLGNQGDTDKLIF. CDR3 coding DNA: TGTGCCTGTGTCACCCTGGGGAACCAGGGGGACACCGATAAACTCATCTTT.

The sample holds a few counts of this clone. A single base is all that separates this from a far larger clone, so a read error is likely. The chain combines TRDV2 with TRDJ1; TRDD3 agrees at 13 bases. Trimming at V came to 2 bases and at J to 1 base, leaving 9 bases not matched to a gene. The CDR3 has 18 residues. Per the germline V gene, CDR1 is GEAIGNYY and CDR2 is EKD. The CDR3 bases are TGTGCCTGTGACAGCGTACTGGGGGATACGCGTATCACCGATAAACTCATCTTT. Translating gives CACDSVLGDTRITDKLIF.

To note about this clone: This clone may be a read error of a much larger clone one base away. Other DNA sequences in the same sample also yield this CDR3. The chain uses TRDV2 and TRDJ1, with D perhaps matching TRDD3 (6 bases). The germline CDR1 and CDR2 sequences are GEAIGNYY and EKD. The CDR3 is made up of 16 amino acids. The V end lost 1 base, the J end lost 0 bases, and 14 bases lay between the germline ends. The CDR3 DNA follows: TGTGCCTGTGACACAGTGGCTGGGGAAGACACCGATAAACTCATCTTT. It encodes CACDTVAGEDTDKLIF.

In this sample, this clone is medium-sized. A much larger clone is a single base away; this may be a read error. The sample has other DNA sequences that encode this CDR3 too. V and J are TRDV2 and TRDJ1; TRDD3 aligns across 12 bases. V lost 0 bases, J lost 5 bases, and 12 bases stayed unmatched. Germline CDR1 reads GEAIGNYY; CDR2 reads EKD. The CDR3 is 18 residues long. DNA of the CDR3: TGTGCCTGTGACACCGTGGCTGGGGGATACGCGAGGACTGATAAACTCATCTTT. Encoded protein: CACDTVAGGYARTDKLIF.

This clone was counted a few times. This sequence may be a read error, since a much larger clone differs from it by one base. The chain combines TRDV2 with TRDJ3; 8 bases match TRDD3. TCRdb carries no J gene annotation; the J gene was assigned here by matching the DNA with germline. Germline V lookup: CDR1 GEAIGNYY, CDR2 EKD. This CDR3 comprises 19 residues. The CDR3 DNA reads TGTGCCTGTGACCCTACTGGGGGGTACGCCTCCTGGGACACTCGACAGATGTTTTTC. Protein product: CACDPTGGYASWDTRQMFF.

As to this clone: This likely reflects a read error, since a far larger clone is one base away. The chain couples TRDV2 to TRDJ1; 8 positions agree with TRDD2. TCRdb records no J gene; here it was assigned by comparing the DNA to germline. The trim removed 0 bases at V and 0 bases at J, leaving 32 bases unmatched. CDR1 and CDR2 from the germline V gene are GEAIGNYY and EKD. The CDR3 loop spans 25 amino acids. CDR3 sequence: CACDTVGLPILGDVPAVWYTDKLIF. CDR3 DNA sequence: TGTGCCTGTGACACCGTAGGCCTTCCTATTCTTGGGGATGTCCCCGCGGTATGGTACACCGATAAACTCATCTTT.

This clone was seen a handful of times. This may come from a read error, since a much larger clone is one base off. This specimen includes other DNA sequences encoding the same CDR3. V gene TRDV2 combines with J gene TRDJ1; 10 nucleotides line up with TRDD3. V trimming: 3 bases; J trimming: 5 bases; junction bases outside the gene matches: 17. This CDR3 contains 18 residues. Germline CDR1 is GEAIGNYY and CDR2 is EKD. The CDR3 DNA follows: TGTGCCTGTGACGAAATGGGGGATACAAAGGGGGAGACAGATAAACTCATCTTT. As protein: CACDEMGDTKGETDKLIF.

CDR3: CACDRVGDTHITDKLIF. DNA for the CDR3: TGTGCCTGTGACAGGGTGGGGGATACGCATATCACCGATAAACTCATCTTT. The rearrangement uses TRDV2 and TRDJ1; 11 bases agree with TRDD3. The J gene comes from matching the DNA to germline here; TCRdb lacks it. Per the germline V gene, CDR1 is GEAIGNYY and CDR2 is EKD. The junction had 8 bases not matched to a gene; V was cut back by 2 bases and J by 1 base. The CDR3 totals 17 residues.

Comments on this clone: A far larger clone is off by one base, so a read error is likely. The rearrangement joins TRDV2 to TRDJ3, with 12 bases that match TRDD3. TCRdb is silent on the J gene; assignment here came from matching the DNA to germline. The V gene's germline CDR1 is GEAIGNYY and CDR2 EKD. CDR3 length: 19 amino acids. This CDR3 reads CAWDTTGGYRTWDTRQMFF. In DNA, the CDR3 is TGTGCCTGGGACACAACTGGGGGATACCGGACCTGGGACACCCGACAGATGTTTTTC.

As concerns this clone: It may be a read error: a sequence one base away is much more abundant. The chain recombines TRDV2 with TRDJ1; no firm D call. Trimming stripped 3 bases from V and 0 bases from J, with 16 bases between. The CDR3 contains 16 residues. Germline assignment: CDR1 GEAIGNYY and CDR2 EKD. DNA for the CDR3: TGTGCCTGTGACGCCGTTGTGGGAGGGTACACCGATAAACTCATCTTT. It is translated as CACDAVVGGYTDKLIF.